There are many counts of the clone carrying this TCR beta chain. Its antigen is not identified. These data originate in a study of T cells in Graves' hyperthyroidism and ophthalmopathy. Study findings and constraints: A model built on 13 V-J features separated ophthalmopathy from stable hyperthyroidism.

RNA transcripts provided the source from which TCR beta CDR3 regions were amplified. The HTBI primer set was used in a first-round RT-PCR of the TCR CDR3. TCRdb recomputed calls from the multiplex PCR reads with MiXCR, one row per CDR3 protein. The sample yields about 210,000 distinct CDR3 sequences, roughly 15% seen once. With 4 bases removed from V and 0 bases from J, the gap between germline ends came to 7 bases. The CDR3 runs 14 residues. The germline V gene encodes CDR1 SGHTA and CDR2 FQGNSA. Fresh 10 ml peripheral blood yielded PBMCs. The source of this sequence is a man in his fifties with Graves' hyperthyroidism. The chain employs TRBV7-2 and TRBJ2-4; D unclear. Sequences were obtained from blood. The CDR3: CASSSLGAKNIQYF. Written as DNA, the CDR3 is TGTGCCAGCAGCTCTTTGGGAGCCAAAAACATTCAGTACTTC.